Listed here is a single T cell receptor beta chain. Its specificity is unknown. Trimming removed 2 bases from V and 1 base from J, with 9 bases in between. CDR1 is SGDLS and CDR2 is YYNGEE in the germline V gene. CDR3 length: 15 residues. TCRdb re-called the 5' RACE reads through MiXCR, storing one row per CDR3 protein. Among 430,000 or so distinct CDR3 sequences listed, 20% to 25% were seen once. This sample was included in a study of identical twins. General study findings and limits: Not following the same donors, the study drew its conclusions from cross-sectional statistical analysis.

The data also belong to a second study, concerning T cells expressing NK-cell markers. Per that paper: Researchers report these clonotypes also headed the CD3+CD56-NKG2C+ fraction in four donors.

This TCR was sampled from a woman between 18 and 29 years old in good health. This chain links TRBV9 with TRBJ2-2; possible D gene TRBD2, 6 bases. The sample comprised CD4+ T cells sorted from blood. CDR3 amino acids: CASSVQGGNTGELFF. For the CDR3, the DNA is TGTGCCAGCAGCGTGCAGGGAGGGAACACCGGGGAGCTGTTTTTT.